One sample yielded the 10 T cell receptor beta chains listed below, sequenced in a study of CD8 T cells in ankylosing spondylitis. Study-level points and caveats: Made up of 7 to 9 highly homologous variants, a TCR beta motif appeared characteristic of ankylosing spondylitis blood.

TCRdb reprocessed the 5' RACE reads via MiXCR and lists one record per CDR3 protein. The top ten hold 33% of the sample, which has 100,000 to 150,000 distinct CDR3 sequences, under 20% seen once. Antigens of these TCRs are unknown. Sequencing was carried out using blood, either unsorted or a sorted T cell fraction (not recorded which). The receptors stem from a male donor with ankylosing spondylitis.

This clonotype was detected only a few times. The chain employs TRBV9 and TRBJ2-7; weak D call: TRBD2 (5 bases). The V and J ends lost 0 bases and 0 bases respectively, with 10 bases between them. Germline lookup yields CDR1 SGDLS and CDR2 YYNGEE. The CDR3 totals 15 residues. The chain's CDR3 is CASSVGEHVSYEQYF. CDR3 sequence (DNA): TGTGCCAGCAGCGTAGGGGAGCACGTCTCCTACGAGCAGTACTTC.

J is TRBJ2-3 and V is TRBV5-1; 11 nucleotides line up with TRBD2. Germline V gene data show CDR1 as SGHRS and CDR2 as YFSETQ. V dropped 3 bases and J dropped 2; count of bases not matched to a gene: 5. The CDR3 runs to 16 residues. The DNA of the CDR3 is TGCGCCAGCAGCTCGCCGGGACTAGCGGTCACAGATACGCAGTATTTT. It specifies CASSSPGLAVTDTQYF. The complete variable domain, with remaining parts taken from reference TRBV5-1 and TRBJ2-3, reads KAGVTQTPRYLIKTRGQQVTLSCSPISGHRSVSWYQQTPGQGLQFLFEYFSETQRNKGNFPGRFSGRQFSNSRSEMNVSTLELGDSALYLCASSSPGLAVTDTQYFGPGTRLTVL.

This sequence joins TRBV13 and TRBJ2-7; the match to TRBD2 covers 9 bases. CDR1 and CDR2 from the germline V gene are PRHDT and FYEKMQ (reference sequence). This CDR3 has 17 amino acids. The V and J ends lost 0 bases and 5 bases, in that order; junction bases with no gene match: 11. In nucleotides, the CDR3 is TGTGCCAGCAGCTTAGGCGCTGGCGGGAGGGCCGGAAACGAGCAGTACTTC. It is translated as CASSLGAGGRAGNEQYF.

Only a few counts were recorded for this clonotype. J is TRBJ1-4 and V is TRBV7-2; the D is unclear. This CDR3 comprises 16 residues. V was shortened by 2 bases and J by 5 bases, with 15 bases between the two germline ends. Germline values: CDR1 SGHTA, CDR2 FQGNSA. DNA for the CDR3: TGTGCCAGCAGCTTATTCCCCTACAGAACGAATGAAAAACTGTTTTTT. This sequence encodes CASSLFPYRTNEKLFF.

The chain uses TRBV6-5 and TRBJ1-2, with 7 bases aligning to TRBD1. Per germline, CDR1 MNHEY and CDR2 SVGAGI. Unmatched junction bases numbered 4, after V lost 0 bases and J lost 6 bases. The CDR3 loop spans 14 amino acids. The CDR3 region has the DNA TGTGCCAGCAGTTACTCCCACAGGGGCAATGGCTACACCTTC. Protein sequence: CASSYSHRGNGYTF.

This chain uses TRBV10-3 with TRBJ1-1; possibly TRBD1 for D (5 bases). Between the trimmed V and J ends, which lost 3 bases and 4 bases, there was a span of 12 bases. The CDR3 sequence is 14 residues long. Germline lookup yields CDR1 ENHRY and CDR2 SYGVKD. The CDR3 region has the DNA TGTGCCATCAGTGAAGAGACAGTAGTCACTGAAGCTTTCTTT. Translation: CAISEETVVTEAFF.

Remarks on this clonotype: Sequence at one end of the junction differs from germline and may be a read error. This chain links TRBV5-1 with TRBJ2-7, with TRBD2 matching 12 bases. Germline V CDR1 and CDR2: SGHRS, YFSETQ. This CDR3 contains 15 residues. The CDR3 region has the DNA TGCGTCAGCAGCCTGGGACTAGCGGGCTTCTACGAGCAGTACTTC. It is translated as CVSSLGLAGFYEQYF.

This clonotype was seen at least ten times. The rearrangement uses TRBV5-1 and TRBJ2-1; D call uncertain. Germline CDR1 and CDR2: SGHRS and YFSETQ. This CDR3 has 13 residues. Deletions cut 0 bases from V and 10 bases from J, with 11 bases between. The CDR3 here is CASSLAAAWEQFF. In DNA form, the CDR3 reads TGCGCCAGCAGCTTGGCGGCAGCTTGGGAGCAGTTCTTC.

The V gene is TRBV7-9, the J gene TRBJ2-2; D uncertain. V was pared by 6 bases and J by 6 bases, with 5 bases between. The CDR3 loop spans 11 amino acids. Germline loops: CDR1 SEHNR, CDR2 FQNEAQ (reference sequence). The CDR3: CASRIAGELFF. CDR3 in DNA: TGTGCCAGCAGAATCGCCGGGGAGCTGTTTTTT.

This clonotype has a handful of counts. The CDR3 nucleotides read TGTGCCAGCAGTTGGACAGGGGTAGTTAGAGATACGCAGTATTTT. It yields the protein CASSWTGVVRDTQYF. This sequence joins TRBV12-3 or TRBV12-4 and TRBJ2-3, with TRBD1 matching over 9 bases. The CDR3 is 15 residues long. J gave up 5 bases and V 4 bases, and 7 bases lay outside the gene matches.